The 6 T cell receptor beta chains below were found in one sample sequenced in a study of T-cell memory formation after mild COVID-19 (dated by TCRdb to the early 2020s). The protocol used for the library was 5' RACE. Sequenced on an Illumina NovaSeq 6000. TCRdb trimmed public reads at Q25 via fastp, called clones via MiXCR and kept in-frame beta chains. One record per CDR3 amino acid sequence lists the most common genes and DNA. For this sample there are about 270,000 distinct CDR3 sequences; about 17% appear just once. The ten most abundant clones make up 20% to 25% of the sample. Sequenced material: PBMCs or a T cell subset sorted from them (not recorded which). These receptors were obtained from a young man who had mild COVID-19 (a few samples of this study predate the infection). The sample titles of this study are shuffled in the database, so cell type and time point are left out; the donor was told from shared clones.

This clonotype was seen more than once but under ten times. The V and J genes are TRBV10-3 and TRBJ2-7, with D maybe TRBD2 (7 bases). Germline V lookup: CDR1 ENHRY, CDR2 SYGVKD. Trimming took 1 base from V and 3 from J, leaving 19 bases between them. This CDR3 spans 17 amino acids. DNA for the CDR3: TGTGCCATCAGTGAGTGGAGGTTAGGGGGGGACCTCTACGAGCAGTACGTC. Protein sequence: CAISEWRLGGDLYEQYV.

This clonotype was seen a handful of times. V and J are TRBV14 and TRBJ2-5, with D unclear. The CDR3 sequence is 15 residues long. CDR1 SGHDN and CDR2 FVKESK come from the germline V gene. The V end was cut by 4 bases, the J end by 4 bases, with 16 bases between. This chain's CDR3 is CASSPGLSRPETQYF. CDR3 DNA sequence: TGTGCCAGCAGCCCGGGTCTCTCCCGGCCAGAGACCCAGTACTTC. The full variable domain, completed using reference TRBV14 and TRBJ2-5, is EAGVTQFPSHSVIEKGQTVTLRCDPISGHDNLYWYRRVMGKEIKFLLHFVKESKQDESGMPNNRFLAERTGGTYSTLKVQPAELEDSGVYFCASSPGLSRPETQYFGPGTRLLVL.

For the CDR3, the DNA is TGTGCCAGCAGCGCCCCTGGGACTGACGCCTCCTACAATGAGCAGTTCTTC. Amino acid sequence: CASSAPGTDASYNEQFF. The chain couples TRBV9 to TRBJ2-1; D perhaps matches TRBD2 (6 bases). Trimming cost V 3 bases and J 0 bases, with 16 bases left between them. This CDR3 has 17 residues. Germline CDR1 reads SGDLS; CDR2 reads YYNGEE.

The V call is TRBV12-3 or TRBV12-4, the J call TRBJ2-2; the D gene is possibly TRBD1 (6 bases). The CDR3 spans 15 residues. Trimming stripped 6 bases from V and 0 bases from J, with 11 bases between. In DNA, the CDR3 is TGTGCCAGCAGCAAAGACAGGCCGAACACCGGGGAGCTGTTTTTT. Its protein is CASSKDRPNTGELFF.

This rearrangement joins TRBV24-1 to TRBJ2-3; tentatively, D is TRBD2 (6 bases). This CDR3 is 15 amino acids long. Trimming left V 1 base short and J 5 bases short, with 12 bases between. The germline gives CDR1 KGHDR, CDR2 SFDVKD. CDR3 in DNA: TGTGCCACCAGTGATTTTTGGAGCGGGTTAGATACGCAGTATTTT. Its protein product is CATSDFWSGLDTQYF.

The genes are TRBV5-1 and TRBJ2-7, with 8 bases matching TRBD1. Germline loops: CDR1 SGHRS, CDR2 YFSETQ. The ends lost 4 bases at V and 4 bases at J; junction bases unmatched: 4. The CDR3 extends over 13 amino acids. The DNA for the CDR3 is TGCGCCAGCAGCAAGGGACAGGAGTACGAGCAGTACGTC. Translating gives CASSKGQEYEQYV.